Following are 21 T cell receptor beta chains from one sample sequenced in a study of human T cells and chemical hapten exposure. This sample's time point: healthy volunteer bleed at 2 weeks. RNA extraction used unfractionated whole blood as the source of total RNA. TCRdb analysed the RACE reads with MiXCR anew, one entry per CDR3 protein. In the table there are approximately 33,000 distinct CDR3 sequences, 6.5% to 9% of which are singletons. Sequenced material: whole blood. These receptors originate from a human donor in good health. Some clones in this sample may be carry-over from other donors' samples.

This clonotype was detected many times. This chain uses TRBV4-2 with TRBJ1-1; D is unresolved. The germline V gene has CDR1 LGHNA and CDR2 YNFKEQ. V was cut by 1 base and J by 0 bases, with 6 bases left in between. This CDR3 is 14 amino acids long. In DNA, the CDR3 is TGTGCCAGCAGCCAAGCGACGGTGAACACTGAAGCTTTCTTT. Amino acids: CASSQATVNTEAFF.

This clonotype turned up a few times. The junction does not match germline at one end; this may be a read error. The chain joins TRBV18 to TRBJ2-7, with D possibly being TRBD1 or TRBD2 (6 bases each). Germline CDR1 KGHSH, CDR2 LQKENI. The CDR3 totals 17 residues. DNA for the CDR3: TGTGCCAGCTCACCATCCCCCCCGGGGGCACGGACCTACGGGCAGTACTTC. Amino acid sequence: CASSPSPPGARTYGQYF.

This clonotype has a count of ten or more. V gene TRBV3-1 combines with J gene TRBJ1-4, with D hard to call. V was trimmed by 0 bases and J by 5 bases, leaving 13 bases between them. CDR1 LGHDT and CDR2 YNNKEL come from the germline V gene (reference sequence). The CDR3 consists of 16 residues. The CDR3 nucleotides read TGTGCCAGCAGCCAAGAGTTTACAGCAGACAATGAAAAACTGTTTTTT. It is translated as CASSQEFTADNEKLFF.

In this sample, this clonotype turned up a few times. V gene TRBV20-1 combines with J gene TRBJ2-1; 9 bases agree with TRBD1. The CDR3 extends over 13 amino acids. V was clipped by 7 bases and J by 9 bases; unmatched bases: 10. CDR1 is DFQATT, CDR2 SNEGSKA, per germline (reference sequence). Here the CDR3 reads CSETDRGFGEQFF. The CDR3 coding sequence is TGCAGTGAGACGGACAGGGGCTTCGGTGAGCAGTTCTTC.

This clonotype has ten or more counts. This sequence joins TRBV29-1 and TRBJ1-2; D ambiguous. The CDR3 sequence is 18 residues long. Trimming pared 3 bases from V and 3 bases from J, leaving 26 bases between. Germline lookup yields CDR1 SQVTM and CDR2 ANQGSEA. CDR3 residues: CSVDRSHKLEPDYYGYTF. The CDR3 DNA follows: TGCAGCGTTGACAGAAGTCACAAATTGGAGCCGGATTACTATGGCTACACCTTC.

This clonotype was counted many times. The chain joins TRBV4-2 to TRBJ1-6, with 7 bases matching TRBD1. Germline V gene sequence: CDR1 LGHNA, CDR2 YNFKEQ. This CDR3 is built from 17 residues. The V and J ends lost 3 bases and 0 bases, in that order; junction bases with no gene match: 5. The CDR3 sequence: CASSQEDRSSYNSPLHF. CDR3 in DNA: TGTGCCAGCAGCCAGGAGGACAGGAGCTCCTATAATTCACCCCTCCACTTT.

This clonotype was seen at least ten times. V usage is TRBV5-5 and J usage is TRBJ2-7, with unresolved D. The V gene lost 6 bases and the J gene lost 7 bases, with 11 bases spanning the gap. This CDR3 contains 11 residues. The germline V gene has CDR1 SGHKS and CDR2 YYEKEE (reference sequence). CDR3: CASTFEKEQYF. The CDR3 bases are TGTGCCAGCACCTTCGAGAAGGAGCAGTACTTC.

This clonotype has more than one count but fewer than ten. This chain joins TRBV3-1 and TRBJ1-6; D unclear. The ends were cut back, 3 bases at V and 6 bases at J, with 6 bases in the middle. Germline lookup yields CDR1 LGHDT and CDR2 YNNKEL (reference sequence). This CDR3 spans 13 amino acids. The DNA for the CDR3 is TGTGCCAGCAGCCATCAGCCTAATTCACCCCTCCACTTT. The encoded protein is CASSHQPNSPLHF.

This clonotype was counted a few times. The CDR3 loop is CSLWGSGGYTF. Written as DNA, the CDR3 is TGCAGTCTCTGGGGGTCCGGAGGCTACACCTTC. The J gene is TRBJ1-2, the V gene TRBV29-1; TRBD1 is a possible D gene (5 bases). Germline values: CDR1 SQVTM, CDR2 ANQGSEA. The CDR3 sequence is 11 residues long.

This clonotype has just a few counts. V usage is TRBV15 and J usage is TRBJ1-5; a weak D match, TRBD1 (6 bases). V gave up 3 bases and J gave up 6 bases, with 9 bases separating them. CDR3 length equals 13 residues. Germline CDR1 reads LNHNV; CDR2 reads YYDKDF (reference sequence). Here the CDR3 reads CATSSGGPQPQHF. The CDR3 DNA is TGTGCCACCAGCAGCGGGGGCCCTCAGCCCCAGCATTTT.

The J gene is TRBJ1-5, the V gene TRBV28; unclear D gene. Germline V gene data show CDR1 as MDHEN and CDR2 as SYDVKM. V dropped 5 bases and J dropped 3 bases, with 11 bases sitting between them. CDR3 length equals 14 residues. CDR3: CASSSWTINQPQHF. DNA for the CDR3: TGTGCCAGCAGTAGTTGGACGATCAATCAGCCCCAGCATTTT.

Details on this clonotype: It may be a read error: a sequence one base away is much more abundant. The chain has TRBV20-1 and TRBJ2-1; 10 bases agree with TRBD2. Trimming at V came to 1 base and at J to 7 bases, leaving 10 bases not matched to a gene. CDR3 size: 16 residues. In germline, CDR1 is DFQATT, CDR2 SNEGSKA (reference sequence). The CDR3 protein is CSARVSQREGRNEQFF. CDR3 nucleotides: TGCAGTGCTAGAGTTAGCCAGCGGGAGGGTAGGAATGAGCAGTTCTTC.

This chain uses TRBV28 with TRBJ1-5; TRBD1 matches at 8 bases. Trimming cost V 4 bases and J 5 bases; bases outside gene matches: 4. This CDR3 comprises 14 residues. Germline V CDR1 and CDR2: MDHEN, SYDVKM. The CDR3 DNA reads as TGTGCCAGCAGTTGGGGACAGGTCTATCAGCCCCAGCATTTT. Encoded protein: CASSWGQVYQPQHF.

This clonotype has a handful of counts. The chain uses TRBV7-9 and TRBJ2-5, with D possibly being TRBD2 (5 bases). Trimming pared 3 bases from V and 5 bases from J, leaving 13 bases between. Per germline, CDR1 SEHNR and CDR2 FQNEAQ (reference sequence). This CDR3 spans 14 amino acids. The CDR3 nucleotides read TGTGCCAGCAGCTTCGTAGCACGAGGGGAGACCCAGTACTTC. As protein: CASSFVARGETQYF.

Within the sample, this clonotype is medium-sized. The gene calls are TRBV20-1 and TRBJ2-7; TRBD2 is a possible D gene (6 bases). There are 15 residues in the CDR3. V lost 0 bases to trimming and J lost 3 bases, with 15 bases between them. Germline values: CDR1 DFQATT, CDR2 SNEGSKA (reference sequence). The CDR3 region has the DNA TGCAGTGCTAGAGATACCAGCGGGCATCTCTACGAGCAGTACTTC. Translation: CSARDTSGHLYEQYF.

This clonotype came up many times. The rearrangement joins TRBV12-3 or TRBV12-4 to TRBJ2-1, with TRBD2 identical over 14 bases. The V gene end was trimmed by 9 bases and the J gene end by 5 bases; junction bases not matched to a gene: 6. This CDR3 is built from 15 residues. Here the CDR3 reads CASRLAGGPHNEQFF. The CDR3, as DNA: TGTGCCAGTCGACTAGCGGGAGGGCCACACAATGAGCAGTTCTTC.

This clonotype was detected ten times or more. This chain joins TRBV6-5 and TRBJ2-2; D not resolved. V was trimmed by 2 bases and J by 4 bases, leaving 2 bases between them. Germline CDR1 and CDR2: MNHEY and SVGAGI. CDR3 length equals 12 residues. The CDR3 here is CASSYTTGELFF. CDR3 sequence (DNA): TGTGCCAGCAGTTACACCACCGGGGAGCTGTTTTTT.

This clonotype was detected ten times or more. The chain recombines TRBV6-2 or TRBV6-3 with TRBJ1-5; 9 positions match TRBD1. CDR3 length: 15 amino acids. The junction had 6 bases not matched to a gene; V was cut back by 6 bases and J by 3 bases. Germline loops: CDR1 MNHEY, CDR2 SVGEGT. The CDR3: CASSPRQGDNQPQHF. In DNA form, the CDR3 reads TGTGCCAGCAGCCCAAGACAGGGGGACAATCAGCCCCAGCATTTT.

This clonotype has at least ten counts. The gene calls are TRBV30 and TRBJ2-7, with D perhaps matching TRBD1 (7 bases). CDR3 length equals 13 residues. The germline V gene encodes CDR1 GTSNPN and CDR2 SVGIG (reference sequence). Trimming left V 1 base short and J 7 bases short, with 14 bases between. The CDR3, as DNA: TGTGCCTGGAGTGGAGGGGGCGCGGGGGAGCAGTACTTC. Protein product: CAWSGGGAGEQYF.

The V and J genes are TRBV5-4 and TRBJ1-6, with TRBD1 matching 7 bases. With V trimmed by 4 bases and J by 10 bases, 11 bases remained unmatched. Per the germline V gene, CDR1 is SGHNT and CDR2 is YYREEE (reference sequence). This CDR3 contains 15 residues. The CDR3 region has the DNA TGTGCCAGCAGCCACCGGTCTCAAGGGGGCTCACCCCTCCACTTT. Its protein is CASSHRSQGGSPLHF.

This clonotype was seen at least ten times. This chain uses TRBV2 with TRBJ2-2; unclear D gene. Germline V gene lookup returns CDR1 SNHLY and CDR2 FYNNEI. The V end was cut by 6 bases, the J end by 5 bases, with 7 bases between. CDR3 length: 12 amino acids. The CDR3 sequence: CASRQFTGELFF. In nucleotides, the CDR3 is TGTGCCAGCAGACAGTTTACCGGGGAGCTGTTTTTT.